In its sample, the clone carrying this T cell receptor (beta chain) was seen once. What it binds is not known. This record comes from a study of OX40 agonist ivuxolimab in advanced cancers. Study details: One patient with hepatocellular carcinoma and two with cutaneous melanoma, three in all, had partial responses.

V lost 5 bases and J lost 5; bases outside the gene matches: 3. Germline loops: CDR1 SGHTA, CDR2 FQGNSA. The CDR3 is 15 residues long. General observations from the study: The study found that CD8+ T cells averaged more expanded clones than CD4+.

Data came from immunoSEQ multiplex PCR; TCRdb stores just in-frame clones and leaves some out. The table includes tens of thousands of clones, around 86% detected once. Blood specimens came from baseline, cycle 4 day 1, and cycle 7 day 1. The sample consisted of CD4+ or CD8+ T cells sorted from blood, taken in a trial of the OX40 agonist ivuxolimab. The clonotype originates from an adult with an advanced solid tumor such as melanoma, head and neck, liver or kidney cancer. The rearrangement links TRBV7-2 to TRBJ2-2; 12 bases are shared with TRBD2. The CDR3 loop reads CASSRTSGMTGELFF. For the CDR3, the DNA is TGTGCCAGCAGCCGGACTAGCGGGATGACCGGGGAGCTGTTTTTT. Supplemented by reference TRBV7-2 and TRBJ2-2, the full variable domain reads GAGVSQSPSNKVTEKGKDVELRCDPISGHTALYWYRQSLGQGLEFLIYFQGNSAPDKSGLPSDRFSAERTGGSVSTLTIQRTQQEDSAVYLCASSRTSGMTGELFFGEGSRLTVL.